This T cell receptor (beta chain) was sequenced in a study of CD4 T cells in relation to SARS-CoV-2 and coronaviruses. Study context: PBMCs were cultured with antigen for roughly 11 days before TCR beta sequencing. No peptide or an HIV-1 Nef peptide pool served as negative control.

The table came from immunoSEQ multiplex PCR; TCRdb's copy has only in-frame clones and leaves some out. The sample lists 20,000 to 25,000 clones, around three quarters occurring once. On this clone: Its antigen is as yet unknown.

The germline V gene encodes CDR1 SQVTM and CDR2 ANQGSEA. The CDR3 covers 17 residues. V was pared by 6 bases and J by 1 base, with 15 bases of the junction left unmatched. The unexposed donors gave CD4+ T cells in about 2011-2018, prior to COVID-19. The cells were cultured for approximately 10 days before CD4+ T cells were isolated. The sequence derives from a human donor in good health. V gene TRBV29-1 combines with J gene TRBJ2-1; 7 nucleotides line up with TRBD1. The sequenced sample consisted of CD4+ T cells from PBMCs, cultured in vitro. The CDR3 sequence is CSVERDSYSYSYNEQFF. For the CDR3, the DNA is TGCAGCGTAGAAAGGGACAGTTACTCCTATTCCTACAATGAGCAGTTCTTC.